Below are 7 T cell receptor beta chains sequenced from a single sample in a study of cytomegalovirus exposure and HLA in healthy donors. PCR was performed using 60 Vbeta and 13 Jbeta primers. Assay: immunoSEQ multiplex PCR; the TCRdb copy retains only in-frame clones and omits some. The table shows around 230,000 clones, with 75% to 80% occurring only once. The specimen sequenced was PBMCs. The receptors come from a male donor in good health and CMV-seronegative.

This chain connects TRBV5-1 to TRBJ2-1; 13 bases fit TRBD2. CDR3 length equals 15 residues. The germline V gene has CDR1 SGHRS and CDR2 YFSETQ. Unmatched junction bases numbered 4, after V lost 6 bases and J lost 4 bases. The CDR3 nucleotides are TGCGCCAGCACACGGACTAGCGGGAGTTACAATGAGCAGTTCTTC. Amino acids: CASTRTSGSYNEQFF.

This sequence joins TRBV19 and TRBJ2-1; 13 bases match TRBD2. The CDR3 runs to 20 residues. CDR1 and CDR2 from the germline V gene are LNHDA and SQIVND (reference sequence). V was pared by 0 bases and J by 0 bases, with 8 bases of the junction left unmatched. The CDR3 region is CASSIDLELAGGSSYNEQFF. Written as DNA, the CDR3 is TGTGCCAGTAGTATAGACCTAGAACTAGCGGGGGGGAGCTCCTACAATGAGCAGTTCTTC. Based on the CDR3 plus reference TRBV19 and TRBJ2-1, the full variable domain is DGGITQSPKYLFRKEGQNVTLSCEQNLNHDAMYWYRQDPGQGLRLIYYSQIVNDFQKGDIAEGYSVSREKKESFPLTVTSAQKNPTAFYLCASSIDLELAGGSSYNEQFFGPGTRLTVL.

This rearrangement joins TRBV7-6 to TRBJ2-7; D is ambiguous. Germline V lookup: CDR1 SGHVS, CDR2 FNYEAQ. Between the trimmed V and J ends, which lost 1 base and 5 bases, there was a span of 15 bases. This CDR3 is built from 15 residues. The CDR3 bases are TGTGCCAGCAGCTTAGGCACACGGCAGGCCAACGAGCAGTACTTC. Its translation is CASSLGTRQANEQYF.

The V gene is TRBV10-3, the J gene TRBJ2-5; 8 bases fit TRBD2. The J call could be wrong; TRBJ2-7 is a better fit for the DNA end. Germline loops: CDR1 ENHRY, CDR2 SYGVKD. The CDR3 spans 14 residues. CDR3 residues: CAIRTTSEGYEQYF. The CDR3 DNA reads as TGTGCCATCAGAACGACTAGCGAGGGCTACGAGCAGTACTTC.

This clone occurred a few times. V and J are TRBV9 and TRBJ2-5; tentatively, D is TRBD2 (6 bases). The J call may be faulty, since TRBJ2-7 better matches the DNA end. Per germline, CDR1 SGDLS and CDR2 YYNGEE. The CDR3 length is 14 residues. CDR3 region: CASSVDGSLYEQYF. The CDR3 DNA reads as TGTGCCAGCAGCGTAGACGGGAGCCTCTACGAGCAGTACTTC.

This rearrangement joins TRBV7-2 to TRBJ2-1, with TRBD2 matching 10 bases. CDR1 is SGHTA and CDR2 is FQGNSA in the germline V gene. The CDR3 totals 16 residues. V dropped 1 base and J dropped 3; count of bases not matched to a gene: 3. CDR3 in amino acids: CASSLGLAGVYNEQFF. The CDR3 DNA reads as TGTGCCAGCAGCTTAGGGCTAGCGGGAGTCTACAATGAGCAGTTCTTC.

The genes are TRBV7-8 and TRBJ2-7; 7 positions agree with TRBD1. With 1 base clipped from V and 3 bases from J, the junction kept 0 bases outside the gene matches. Germline CDR1 SGHVS, CDR2 FQNEAQ. The CDR3 has 13 amino acids. The CDR3 DNA reads TGTGCCAGCAGCTTAGGGACAGGCTACGAGCAGTACTTC. Translation: CASSLGTGYEQYF.